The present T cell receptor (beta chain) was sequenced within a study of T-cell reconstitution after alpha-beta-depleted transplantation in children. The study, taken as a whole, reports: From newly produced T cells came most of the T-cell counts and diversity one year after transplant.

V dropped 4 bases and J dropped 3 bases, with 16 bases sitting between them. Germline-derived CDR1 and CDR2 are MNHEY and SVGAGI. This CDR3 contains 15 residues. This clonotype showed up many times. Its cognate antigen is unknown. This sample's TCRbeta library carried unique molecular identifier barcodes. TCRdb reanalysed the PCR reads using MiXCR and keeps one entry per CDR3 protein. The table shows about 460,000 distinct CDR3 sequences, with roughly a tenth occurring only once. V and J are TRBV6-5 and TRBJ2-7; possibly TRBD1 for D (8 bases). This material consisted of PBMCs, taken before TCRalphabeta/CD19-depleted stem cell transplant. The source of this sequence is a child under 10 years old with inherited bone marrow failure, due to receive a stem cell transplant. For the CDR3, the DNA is TGTGCCAGCAGTTGGGGCACAGGGGGGGGCTACGAGCAGTACTTC. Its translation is CASSWGTGGGYEQYF.